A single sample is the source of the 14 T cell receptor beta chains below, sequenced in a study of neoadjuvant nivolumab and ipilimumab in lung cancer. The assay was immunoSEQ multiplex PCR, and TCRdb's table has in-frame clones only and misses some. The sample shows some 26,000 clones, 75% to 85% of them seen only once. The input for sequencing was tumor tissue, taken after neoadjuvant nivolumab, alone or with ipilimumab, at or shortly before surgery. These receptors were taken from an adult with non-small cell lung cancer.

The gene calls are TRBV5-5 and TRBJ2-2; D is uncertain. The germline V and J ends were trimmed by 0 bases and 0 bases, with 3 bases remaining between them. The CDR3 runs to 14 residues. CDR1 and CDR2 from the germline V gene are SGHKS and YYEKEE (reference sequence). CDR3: CASSLGPNTGELFF. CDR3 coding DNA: TGTGCCAGCAGCTTGGGGCCGAACACCGGGGAGCTGTTTTTT.

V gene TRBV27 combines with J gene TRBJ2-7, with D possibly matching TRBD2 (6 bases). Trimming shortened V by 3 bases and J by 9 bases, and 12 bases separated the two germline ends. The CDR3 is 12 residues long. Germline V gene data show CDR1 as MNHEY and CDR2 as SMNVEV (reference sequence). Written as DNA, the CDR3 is TGTGCCAGCAGTTTCGGGGGACGCGGGCAGTACTTC. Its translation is CASSFGGRGQYF.

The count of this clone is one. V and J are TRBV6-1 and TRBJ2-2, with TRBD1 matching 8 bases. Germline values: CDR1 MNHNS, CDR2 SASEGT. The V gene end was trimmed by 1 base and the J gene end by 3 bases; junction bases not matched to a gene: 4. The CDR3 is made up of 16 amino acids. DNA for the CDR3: TGTGCCAGCAGTGAAGGTCAGGGGGCAGACACCGGGGAGCTGTTTTTT. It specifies CASSEGQGADTGELFF.

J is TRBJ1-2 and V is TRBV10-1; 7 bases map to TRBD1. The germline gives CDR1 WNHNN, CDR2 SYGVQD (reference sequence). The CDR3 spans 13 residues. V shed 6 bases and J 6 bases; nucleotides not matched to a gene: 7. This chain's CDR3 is CASSSTGRDGYTF. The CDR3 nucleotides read TGCGCCAGCAGCTCGACAGGGCGGGATGGCTACACCTTC.

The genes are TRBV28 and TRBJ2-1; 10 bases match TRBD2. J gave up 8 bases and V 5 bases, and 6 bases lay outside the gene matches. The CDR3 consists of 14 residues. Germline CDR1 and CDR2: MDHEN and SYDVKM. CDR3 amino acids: CASSPSGRGHEQFF. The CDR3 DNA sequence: TGTGCCAGCAGTCCTAGCGGGAGAGGGCATGAGCAGTTCTTC.

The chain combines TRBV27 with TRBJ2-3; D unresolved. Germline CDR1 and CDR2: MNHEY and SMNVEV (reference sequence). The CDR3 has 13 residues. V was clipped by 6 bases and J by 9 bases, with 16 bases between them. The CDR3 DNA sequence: TGTGCCAGCAGCCCGGAGAGGCTGGGGACGCAGTATTTT. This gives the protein CASSPERLGTQYF.

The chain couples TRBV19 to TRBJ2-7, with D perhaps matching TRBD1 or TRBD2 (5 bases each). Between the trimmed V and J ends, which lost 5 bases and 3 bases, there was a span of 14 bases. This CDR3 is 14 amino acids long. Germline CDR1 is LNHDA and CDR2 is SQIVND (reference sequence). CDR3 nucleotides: TGTGCCAGTAGTCGTGGGACGCGCAACTACGAGCAGTACTTC. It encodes CASSRGTRNYEQYF.

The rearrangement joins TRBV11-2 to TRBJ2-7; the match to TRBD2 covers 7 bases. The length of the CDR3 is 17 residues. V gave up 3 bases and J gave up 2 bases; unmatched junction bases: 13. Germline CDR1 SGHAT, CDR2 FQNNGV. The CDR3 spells CASSLRPGGGVAYEQYF. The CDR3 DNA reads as TGTGCCAGCAGCTTGCGGCCGGGGGGAGGGGTCGCCTACGAGCAGTACTTC.

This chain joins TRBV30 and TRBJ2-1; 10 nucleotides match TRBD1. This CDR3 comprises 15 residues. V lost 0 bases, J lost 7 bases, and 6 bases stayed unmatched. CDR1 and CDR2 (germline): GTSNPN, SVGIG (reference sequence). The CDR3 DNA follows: TGTGCCTGGAGTGTACCCGGGGACAGGGGAAATGAGCAGTTCTTC. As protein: CAWSVPGDRGNEQFF.

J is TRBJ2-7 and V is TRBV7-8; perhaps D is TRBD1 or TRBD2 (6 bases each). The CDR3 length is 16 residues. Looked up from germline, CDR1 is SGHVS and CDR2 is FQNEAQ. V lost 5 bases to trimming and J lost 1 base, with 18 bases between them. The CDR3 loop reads CASSRGQGISSYEQYF. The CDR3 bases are TGTGCCAGCAGCCGGGGGCAGGGTATTTCATCCTACGAGCAGTACTTC.

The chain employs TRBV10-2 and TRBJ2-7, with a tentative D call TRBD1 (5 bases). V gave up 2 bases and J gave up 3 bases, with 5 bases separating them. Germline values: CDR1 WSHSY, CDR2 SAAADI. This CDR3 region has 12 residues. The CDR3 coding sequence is TGCGCCAGCAGTGAGCAGGGCTACGAGCAGTACTTC. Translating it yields CASSEQGYEQYF.

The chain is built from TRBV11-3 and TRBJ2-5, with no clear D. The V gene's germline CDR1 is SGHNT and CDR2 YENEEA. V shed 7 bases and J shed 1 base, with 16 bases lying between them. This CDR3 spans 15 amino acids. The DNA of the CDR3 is TGTGCCAGCACCCCGTCCGGCCCCTCCCAAGAGACCCAGTACTTC. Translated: CASTPSGPSQETQYF.

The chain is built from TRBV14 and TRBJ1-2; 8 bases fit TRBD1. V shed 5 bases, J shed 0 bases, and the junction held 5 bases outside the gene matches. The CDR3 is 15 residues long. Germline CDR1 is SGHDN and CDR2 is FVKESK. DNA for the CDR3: TGTGCCAGCAGCGACGACAGGGGAACTAACTATGGCTACACCTTC. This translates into CASSDDRGTNYGYTF.

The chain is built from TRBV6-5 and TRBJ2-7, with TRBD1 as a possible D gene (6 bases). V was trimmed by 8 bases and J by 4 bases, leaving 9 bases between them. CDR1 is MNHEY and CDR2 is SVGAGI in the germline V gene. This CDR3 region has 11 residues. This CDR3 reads CASGTPYEQYF. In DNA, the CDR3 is TGTGCCAGCGGGACACCGTACGAGCAGTACTTC.